Listed here is a single T cell receptor (beta chain). Its antigen remains unknown. These data are taken from a study of metastatic and nonmetastatic thyroid tumors. Study-level information: Both malignant and benign thyroid patients supplied peripheral blood and tumor or nodule tissue samples, across which the repertoires of these patients were then compared.

Findings and caveats of the study: Malignant tumors reportedly showed significantly higher TCR beta diversity than benign nodules in both blood and tumor.

As processed by the authors: CDR3 differences across clinicopathological groups were used to build a distant-metastasis classifier for papillary thyroid cancer. TCRdb re-analyzed the PCR reads through MiXCR. TCRdb, rather than the study authors, made the V and J calls. The sample holds roughly 4,000 clones; more than 30% are singletons and the top ten take roughly 49%. Not a single patient had been given any form of treatment at any point before undergoing thyroid surgery. The CDR3 totals 14 residues. V gave up 5 bases and J gave up 2 bases, with 7 bases separating them. The J gene is TRBJ2-6, the V gene TRBV12-3 or TRBV12-4; D is unclear. Input material: tumor tissue. This receptor was identified in a female donor with papillary thyroid cancer or a benign thyroid nodule (not recorded which). Some clones in this sample may be carry-over from other donors' samples. CDR3 sequence reads: CASSLQTGANVLTF. CDR3 nucleotide sequence: TGTGCCAGCAGTCTCCAGACTGGGGCCAACGTCCTGACTTTC.